Below are 19 T cell receptor beta chains sequenced from a single sample in a study of shared clonotypes between healthy human individuals. The naive CD8 population came from CD45RO-negative cells selected for CCR7, without terminally differentiated effector memory CD45RA+ cells. Here immunoSEQ multiplex PCR was the method, and the copy in TCRdb shows in-frame clones only, minus some. The table lists hundreds of thousands of clones, roughly 96% of them singletons. Input material: naive CD8+ T cells sorted from blood. The receptor set was obtained from a woman in her 30s in good health.

V and J are TRBV5-6 and TRBJ2-7; 8 bases are a match to TRBD2. Germline loops: CDR1 SGHDT, CDR2 YYEEEE. V shed 2 bases and J 3 bases; nucleotides not matched to a gene: 4. The CDR3 spans 14 residues. The CDR3 DNA sequence: TGTGCCAGCAGCTTAGCGGGAGTGGGCTACGAGCAGTACTTC. Protein sequence: CASSLAGVGYEQYF.

The rearrangement uses TRBV25-1 and TRBJ2-1; no firm D call. Trimming took 4 bases from V and 6 from J, leaving 4 bases between them. This CDR3 spans 11 amino acids. CDR1 is MGHDK, CDR2 SYGVNS, per germline. CDR3 DNA: TGTGCCAGCAGTGTCCTCAATGAGCAGTTCTTC. As protein: CASSVLNEQFF. The complete variable domain, with remaining parts taken from reference TRBV25-1 and TRBJ2-1, reads EADIYQTPRYLVIGTGKKITLECSQTMGHDKMYWYQQDPGMELHLIHYSYGVNSTEKGDLSSESTVSRIRTEHFPLTLESARPSHTSQYLCASSVLNEQFFGPGTRLTVL.

The V and J genes are TRBV5-1 and TRBJ1-1, with 11 nucleotides matching TRBD1. The germline gives CDR1 SGHRS, CDR2 YFSETQ. Germline trimming cut 3 bases from V and 4 bases from J; bases unmatched to any gene: 5. The CDR3 is made up of 15 amino acids. CDR3 DNA sequence: TGCGCCAGCAGCTACACCGGGACAGGGGGCACTGAAGCTTTCTTT. This sequence encodes CASSYTGTGGTEAFF.

The V and J genes are TRBV2 and TRBJ2-7; D is unclear. Germline V CDR1 and CDR2: SNHLY, FYNNEI. V lost 6 bases and J lost 5, with 17 bases in between. There are 14 residues in the CDR3. Here the CDR3 reads CASRFDSFRDEQYF. Written as DNA, the CDR3 is TGTGCCAGCAGATTTGATTCCTTCCGCGACGAGCAGTACTTC.

The V call is TRBV29-1, the J call TRBJ2-4; 13 bases align to TRBD2. The CDR3 runs 16 residues. V was pared by 5 bases and J by 3 bases, with 7 bases of the junction left unmatched. Germline V gene lookup returns CDR1 SQVTM and CDR2 ANQGSEA. CDR3 DNA sequence: TGCAGCGTTAGGACTAGCGGGAGTCTTATCAAAAACATTCAGTACTTC. Translated: CSVRTSGSLIKNIQYF.

The V gene is TRBV7-9, the J gene TRBJ1-1, with TRBD1 identical over 9 bases. The trim removed 3 bases at V and 4 bases at J, leaving 18 bases unmatched. Germline V gene data show CDR1 as SEHNR and CDR2 as FQNEAQ (reference sequence). The CDR3 spans 19 residues. The CDR3: CASSFAGDREVYRATEAFF. The CDR3 nucleotides read TGTGCCAGCAGCTTCGCCGGGGACAGGGAGGTTTATCGGGCCACTGAAGCTTTCTTT.

This clone occurred once. At the DNA level, this CDR3 is encoded by other sequences in the same sample as well. The chain is built from TRBV30 and TRBJ1-4; D is uncertain. The length of the CDR3 is 11 residues. Germline CDR1 GTSNPN, CDR2 SVGIG (reference sequence). V dropped 0 bases and J dropped 7 bases, with 3 bases sitting between them. The CDR3 DNA is TGTGCCTGGAGTGTGGGTGAAAAACTGTTTTTT. This encodes CAWSVGEKLFF.

Comment on this clone: At the DNA level, this CDR3 is encoded by other sequences in the same sample as well. V and J are TRBV27 and TRBJ2-5; 8 nucleotides line up with TRBD2. The CDR3 spans 13 residues. V gave up 5 bases and J gave up 4 bases; unmatched junction bases: 3. Germline values: CDR1 MNHEY, CDR2 SMNVEV (reference sequence). CDR3 in DNA: TGTGCCAGCAGTCTGGCGGGAGGAGAGACCCAGTACTTC. Translation: CASSLAGGETQYF.

This clone has a single count. The chain joins TRBV6-1 to TRBJ2-7; no clear D gene. Germline CDR1 and CDR2: MNHNS and SASEGT. The CDR3 length is 14 residues. Trimming removed 1 base at V and 4 bases at J, with 11 bases between. The CDR3 nucleotides read TGTGCCAGCAGTGAAGAGGTGGAGCAGTACGAGCAGTACTTC. Its translation is CASSEEVEQYEQYF.

The genes are TRBV28 and TRBJ2-3, with unresolved D. The CDR3 has 14 residues. Germline V CDR1 and CDR2: MDHEN, SYDVKM. The V and J ends lost 7 bases and 1 base respectively, with 12 bases between them. CDR3: CASILVLGTDTQYF. The CDR3 nucleotides read TGTGCCAGCATCTTGGTCCTGGGCACAGATACGCAGTATTTT.

This clone showed up just once. The chain has TRBV7-9 and TRBJ2-3; D unresolved. V lost 5 bases and J 2 bases, leaving 8 bases between the germline ends. This CDR3 comprises 13 residues. Germline CDR1 reads SEHNR; CDR2 reads FQNEAQ (reference sequence). CDR3 region: CASSPRNTDTQYF. CDR3 nucleotide sequence: TGTGCCAGCAGCCCCCGGAACACAGATACGCAGTATTTT.

V gene TRBV27 combines with J gene TRBJ2-6; unclear D gene. The CDR3 sequence is 17 residues long. CDR1 and CDR2 (germline): MNHEY, SMNVEV (reference sequence). V lost 4 bases and J lost 0, with 13 bases in between. The CDR3 region is CASSSLGRFSGANVLTF. The CDR3 DNA reads as TGTGCCAGCAGTTCCCTCGGACGGTTCTCTGGGGCCAACGTCCTGACTTTC.

This chain joins TRBV5-4 and TRBJ2-1; a weak D match, TRBD1 (6 bases). Germline V gives CDR1 SGHNT, CDR2 YYREEE (reference sequence). Trimming removed 0 bases at V and 4 bases at J, with 8 bases between. This CDR3 has 14 residues. DNA for the CDR3: TGTGCCAGCAGCTTGGGACAGGCTTACAATGAGCAGTTCTTC. As protein: CASSLGQAYNEQFF.

This clone has more than one count but fewer than ten. The CDR3 bases are TGTGCCAGCAGCTCCCTCAGGGGCGAGCAGTACTTC. It encodes CASSSLRGEQYF. This chain connects TRBV5-6 to TRBJ2-7, with D tentatively TRBD1 (6 bases). The CDR3 is made up of 12 amino acids. V was trimmed by 3 bases and J by 6 bases, leaving 10 bases between them. Germline-derived CDR1 and CDR2 are SGHDT and YYEEEE.

DNA of the CDR3: TGTGCCAGCAGCTTGGGAGCGAGACAGGGTCCGGAAAAACTGTTTTTT. This translates into CASSLGARQGPEKLFF. The chain combines TRBV5-6 with TRBJ1-4; 7 nucleotides align to TRBD1. Germline loops: CDR1 SGHDT, CDR2 YYEEEE. V shed 0 bases and J 8 bases; nucleotides not matched to a gene: 10. The CDR3 runs to 16 residues.

J is TRBJ1-6 and V is TRBV28, with TRBD1 matching 7 bases. The CDR3 has 17 residues. CDR1 is MDHEN, CDR2 SYDVKM, per germline. V shed 1 base, J shed 10 bases, and the junction held 13 bases outside the gene matches. CDR3 coding DNA: TGTGCCAGCAGTTTATTGGGACAGCCATCCCCCACATCACCCCTCCACTTT. Its translation is CASSLLGQPSPTSPLHF.

The rearrangement uses TRBV11-3 and TRBJ2-2, with 9 positions matching TRBD1. The J segment lost 0 bases and the V segment lost 4 bases, leaving 12 bases of the junction unmatched. The CDR3 has 19 amino acids. CDR1 is SGHNT, CDR2 YENEEA, per germline. CDR3 coding DNA: TGTGCCAGCAGCTCCTATCCGGGACAGGGCGTCCCGAACACCGGGGAGCTGTTTTTT. Translating gives CASSSYPGQGVPNTGELFF.

This chain joins TRBV9 and TRBJ1-6; tentative D call: TRBD1 (5 bases). Per the germline V gene, CDR1 is SGDLS and CDR2 is YYNGEE. The CDR3 covers 11 residues. V gave up 7 bases and J gave up 8 bases, with 7 bases separating them. This CDR3 reads CASGGDSPLHF. For the CDR3, the DNA is TGTGCCAGCGGAGGGGATTCACCCCTCCACTTT.

The chain links TRBV27 to TRBJ1-1; the D gene is possibly TRBD1 (6 bases). Trimming pared 3 bases from V and 0 bases from J, leaving 11 bases between. This CDR3 comprises 15 residues. Germline lookup yields CDR1 MNHEY and CDR2 SMNVEV (reference sequence). CDR3: CASSFWGALNTEAFF. Here the CDR3 DNA reads TGTGCCAGCAGTTTTTGGGGGGCCTTGAACACTGAAGCTTTCTTT.